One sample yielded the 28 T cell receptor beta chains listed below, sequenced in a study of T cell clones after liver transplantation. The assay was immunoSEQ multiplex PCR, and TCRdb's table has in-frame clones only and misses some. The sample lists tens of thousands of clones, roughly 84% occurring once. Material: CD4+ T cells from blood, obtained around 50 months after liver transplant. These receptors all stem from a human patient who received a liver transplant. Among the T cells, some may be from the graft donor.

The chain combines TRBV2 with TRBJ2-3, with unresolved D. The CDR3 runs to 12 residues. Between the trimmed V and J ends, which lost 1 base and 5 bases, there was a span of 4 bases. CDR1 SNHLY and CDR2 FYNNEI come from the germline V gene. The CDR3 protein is CASSEGGDTQYF. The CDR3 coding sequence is TGTGCCAGCAGTGAAGGCGGAGATACGCAGTATTTT.

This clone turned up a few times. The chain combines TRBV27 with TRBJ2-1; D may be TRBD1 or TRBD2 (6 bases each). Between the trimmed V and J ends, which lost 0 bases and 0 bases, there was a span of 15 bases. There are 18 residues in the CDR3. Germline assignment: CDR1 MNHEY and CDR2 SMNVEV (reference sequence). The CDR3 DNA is TGTGCCAGCAGTTTATCTCGGGGGCAGTTAAGCTCCTACAATGAGCAGTTCTTC. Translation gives CASSLSRGQLSSYNEQFF.

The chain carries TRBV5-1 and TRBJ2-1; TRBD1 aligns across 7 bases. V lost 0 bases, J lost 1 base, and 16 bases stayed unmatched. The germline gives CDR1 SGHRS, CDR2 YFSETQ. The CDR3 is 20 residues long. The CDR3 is CASSLEGGGRSRRSYNEQFF. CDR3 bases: TGCGCCAGCAGCTTGGAAGGGGGCGGTCGTTCCCGCAGGTCCTACAATGAGCAGTTCTTC.

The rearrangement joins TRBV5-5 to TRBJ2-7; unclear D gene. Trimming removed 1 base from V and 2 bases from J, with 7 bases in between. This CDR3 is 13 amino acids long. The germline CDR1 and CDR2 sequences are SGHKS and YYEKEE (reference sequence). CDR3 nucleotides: TGTGCCAGCAGCTTGCCCCCTACCTACGAGCAGTACTTC. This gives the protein CASSLPPTYEQYF.

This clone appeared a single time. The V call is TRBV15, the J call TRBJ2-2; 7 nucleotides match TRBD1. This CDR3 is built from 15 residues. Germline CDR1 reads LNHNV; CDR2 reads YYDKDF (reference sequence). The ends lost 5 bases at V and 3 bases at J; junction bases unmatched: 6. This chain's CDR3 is CATSGLTGHTGELFF. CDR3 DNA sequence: TGTGCCACCAGCGGACTGACAGGGCACACCGGGGAGCTGTTTTTT.

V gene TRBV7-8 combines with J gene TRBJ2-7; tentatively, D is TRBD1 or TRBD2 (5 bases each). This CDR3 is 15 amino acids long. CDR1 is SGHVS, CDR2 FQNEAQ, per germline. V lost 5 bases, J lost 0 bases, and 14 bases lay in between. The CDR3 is CASSQRGPSSYEQYF. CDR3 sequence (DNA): TGTGCCAGCAGCCAGAGGGGCCCAAGCTCCTACGAGCAGTACTTC.

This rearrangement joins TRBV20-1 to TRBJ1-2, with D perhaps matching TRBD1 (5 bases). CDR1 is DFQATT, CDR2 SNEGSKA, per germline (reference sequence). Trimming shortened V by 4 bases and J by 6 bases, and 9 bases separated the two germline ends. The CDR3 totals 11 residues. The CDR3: CSANRGDGYTF. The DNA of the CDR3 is TGCAGTGCTAACAGAGGGGATGGCTACACCTTC.

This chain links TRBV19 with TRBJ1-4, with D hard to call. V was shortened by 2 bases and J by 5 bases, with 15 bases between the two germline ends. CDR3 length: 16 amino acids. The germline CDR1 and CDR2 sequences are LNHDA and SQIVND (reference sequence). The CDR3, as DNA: TGTGCCAGTAGTATATTGTCGGGCAGGATGAATGAAAAACTGTTTTTT. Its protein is CASSILSGRMNEKLFF.

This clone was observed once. CDR3 nucleotide sequence: TGTGCCAGCAGCTCCCGGACAGGGCAGAGCACTGAAGCTTTCTTT. As protein: CASSSRTGQSTEAFF. The V gene is TRBV11-1, the J gene TRBJ1-1; TRBD1 agrees at 8 bases. From germline, CDR1 is SGHAT and CDR2 FQDESV (reference sequence). The CDR3 contains 15 residues. The ends lost 4 bases at V and 4 bases at J; junction bases unmatched: 8.

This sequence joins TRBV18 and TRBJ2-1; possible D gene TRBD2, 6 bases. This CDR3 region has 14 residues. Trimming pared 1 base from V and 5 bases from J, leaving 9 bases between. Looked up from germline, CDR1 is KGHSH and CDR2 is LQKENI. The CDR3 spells CASSPLGLDNEQFF. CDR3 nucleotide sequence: TGTGCCAGCTCACCACTGGGACTGGACAATGAGCAGTTCTTC.

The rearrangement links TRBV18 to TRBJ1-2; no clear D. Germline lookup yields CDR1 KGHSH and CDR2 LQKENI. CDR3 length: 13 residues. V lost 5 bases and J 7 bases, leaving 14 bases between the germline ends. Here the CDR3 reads CASSNDRLAGYTF. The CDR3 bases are TGTGCCAGCTCAAATGACCGCCTGGCTGGCTACACCTTC.

CDR3 region: CASARDETQYF. The CDR3 DNA is TGTGCCAGCGCGAGAGATGAGACCCAGTACTTC. The rearrangement links TRBV6-1 to TRBJ2-5, with D unclear. V lost 8 bases and J lost 5, with 9 bases in between. Germline V gene lookup returns CDR1 MNHNS and CDR2 SASEGT. CDR3 size: 11 residues.

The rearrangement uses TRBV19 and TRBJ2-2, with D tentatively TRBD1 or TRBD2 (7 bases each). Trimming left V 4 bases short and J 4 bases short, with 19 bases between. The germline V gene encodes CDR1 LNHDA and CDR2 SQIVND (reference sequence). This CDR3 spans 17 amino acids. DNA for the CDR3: TGTGCCAGTAGTACGGTCGTCCGGGGGGACAGCACCGGGGAGCTGTTTTTT. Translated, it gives CASSTVVRGDSTGELFF.

CDR3 sequence reads: CASSLSNFGQYF. CDR3 in DNA: TGTGCCAGCAGCCTTTCGAACTTCGGGCAGTACTTC. The chain uses TRBV5-6 and TRBJ2-7; D remains ambiguous. Between the trimmed V and J ends, which lost 4 bases and 9 bases, there was a span of 14 bases. CDR1 is SGHDT, CDR2 YYEEEE, per germline. This CDR3 is built from 12 residues. The variable domain in full, with the rest retrieved from reference TRBV5-6 and TRBJ2-7, is DAGVTQSPTHLIKTRGQQVTLRCSPKSGHDTVSWYQQALGQGPQFIFQYYEEEERQRGNFPDRFSGHQFPNYSSELNVNALLLGDSALYLCASSLSNFGQYFGPGTRLTVT.

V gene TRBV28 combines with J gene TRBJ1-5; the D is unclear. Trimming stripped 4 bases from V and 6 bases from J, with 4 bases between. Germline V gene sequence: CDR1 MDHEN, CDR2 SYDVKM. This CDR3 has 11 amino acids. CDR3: CASSSSQPQHF. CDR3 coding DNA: TGTGCCAGCAGTTCTAGTCAGCCCCAGCATTTT.

CDR3 amino acids: CASSNDRVAAKNIQYF. In DNA form, the CDR3 reads TGTGCCAGCAGCAACGACAGGGTGGCGGCCAAAAACATTCAGTACTTC. The chain combines TRBV5-6 with TRBJ2-4; TRBD1 aligns across 7 bases. Per the germline V gene, CDR1 is SGHDT and CDR2 is YYEEEE. The CDR3 spans 16 residues. After removal of 4 bases from V and 1 base from J, the junction contained 8 bases not matched to a gene.

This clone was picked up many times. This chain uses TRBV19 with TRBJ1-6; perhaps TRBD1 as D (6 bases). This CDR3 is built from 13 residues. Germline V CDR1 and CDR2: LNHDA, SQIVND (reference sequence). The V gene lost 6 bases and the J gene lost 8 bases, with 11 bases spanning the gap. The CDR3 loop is CASSPRGDSPLHF. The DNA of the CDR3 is TGTGCCAGTAGCCCAAGGGGGGATTCACCCCTCCACTTT.

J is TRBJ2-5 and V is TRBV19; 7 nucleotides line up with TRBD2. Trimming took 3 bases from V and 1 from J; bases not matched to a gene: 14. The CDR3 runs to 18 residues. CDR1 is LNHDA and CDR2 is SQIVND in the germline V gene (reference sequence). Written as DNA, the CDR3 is TGTGCCAGTAGTATGTGGCGCGGGGGAAAGCCGGCCCAAGAGACCCAGTACTTC. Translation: CASSMWRGGKPAQETQYF.

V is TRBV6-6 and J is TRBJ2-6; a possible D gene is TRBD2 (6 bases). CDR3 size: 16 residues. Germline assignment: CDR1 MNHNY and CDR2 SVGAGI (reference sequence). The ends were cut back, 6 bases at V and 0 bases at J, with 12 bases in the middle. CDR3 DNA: TGTGCCAGCAGGAGGAGGGGCGACTCTGGGGCCAACGTCCTGACTTTC. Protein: CASRRRGDSGANVLTF.

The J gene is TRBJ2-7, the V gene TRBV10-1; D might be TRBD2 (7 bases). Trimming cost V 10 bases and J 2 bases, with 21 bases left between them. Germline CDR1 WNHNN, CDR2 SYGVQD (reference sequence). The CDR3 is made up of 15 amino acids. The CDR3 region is CANLPSTGGAYEQYF. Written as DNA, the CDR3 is TGCGCCAACCTCCCCTCTACGGGGGGCGCCTACGAGCAGTACTTC.

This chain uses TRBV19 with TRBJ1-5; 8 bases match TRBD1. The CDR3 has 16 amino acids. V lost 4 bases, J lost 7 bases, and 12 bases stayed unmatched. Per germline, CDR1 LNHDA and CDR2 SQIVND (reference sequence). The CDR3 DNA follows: TGTGCCAGTAGTACCCCGATCCAGGGGGCCGGGCAGCCCCAGCATTTT. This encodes CASSTPIQGAGQPQHF.

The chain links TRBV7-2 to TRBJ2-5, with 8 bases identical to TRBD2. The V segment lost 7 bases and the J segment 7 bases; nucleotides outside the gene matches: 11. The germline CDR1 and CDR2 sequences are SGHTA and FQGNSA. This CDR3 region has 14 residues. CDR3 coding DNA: TGTGCCAGCATCGAAAGGGGACTAGATGGGACCCAGTACTTC. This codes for CASIERGLDGTQYF.

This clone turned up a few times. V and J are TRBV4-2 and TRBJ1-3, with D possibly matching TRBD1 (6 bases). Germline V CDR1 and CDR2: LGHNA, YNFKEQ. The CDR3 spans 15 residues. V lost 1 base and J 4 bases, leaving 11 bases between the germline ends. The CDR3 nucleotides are TGTGCCAGCAGCCAAGTAGTCAGGGGCGGAAACACCATATATTTT. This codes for CASSQVVRGGNTIYF.

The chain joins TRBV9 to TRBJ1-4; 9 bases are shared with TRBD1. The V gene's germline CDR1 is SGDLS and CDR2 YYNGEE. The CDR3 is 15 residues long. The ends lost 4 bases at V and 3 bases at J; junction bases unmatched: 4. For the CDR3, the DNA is TGTGCCAGCAGCCTATGGACAGGGGCTAATGAAAAACTGTTTTTT. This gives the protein CASSLWTGANEKLFF.

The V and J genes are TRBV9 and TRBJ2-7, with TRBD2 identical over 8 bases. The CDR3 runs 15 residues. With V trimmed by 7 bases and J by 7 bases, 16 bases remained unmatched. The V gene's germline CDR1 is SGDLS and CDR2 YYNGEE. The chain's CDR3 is CASGSPTSGAREQYF. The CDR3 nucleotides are TGTGCCAGCGGATCCCCTACTAGCGGAGCTCGGGAGCAGTACTTC. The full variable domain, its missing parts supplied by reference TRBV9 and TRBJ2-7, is DSGVTQTPKHLITATGQRVTLRCSPRSGDLSVYWYQQSLDQGLQFLIQYYNGEERAKGNILERFSAQQFPDLHSELNLSSLELGDSALYFCASGSPTSGAREQYFGPGTRLTVT.

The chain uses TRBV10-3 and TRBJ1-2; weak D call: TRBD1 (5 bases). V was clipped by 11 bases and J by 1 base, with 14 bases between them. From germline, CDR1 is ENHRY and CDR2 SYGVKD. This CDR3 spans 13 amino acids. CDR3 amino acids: CASRRGSNYGYTF. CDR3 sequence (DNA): TGTGCCTCCCGGCGGGGCAGTAACTATGGCTACACCTTC.

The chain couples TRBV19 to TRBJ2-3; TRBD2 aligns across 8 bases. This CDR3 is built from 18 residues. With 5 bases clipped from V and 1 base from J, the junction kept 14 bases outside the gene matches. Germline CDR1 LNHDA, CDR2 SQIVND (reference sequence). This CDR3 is CASSPSAGGRPGTDTQYF. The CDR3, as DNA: TGTGCCAGTAGTCCCTCGGCGGGGGGCCGGCCGGGCACAGATACGCAGTATTTT.

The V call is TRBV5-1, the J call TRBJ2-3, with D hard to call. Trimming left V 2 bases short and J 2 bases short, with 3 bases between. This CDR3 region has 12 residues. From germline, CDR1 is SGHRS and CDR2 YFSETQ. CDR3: CASSLTTDTQYF. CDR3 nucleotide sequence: TGCGCCAGCAGCTTAACCACAGATACGCAGTATTTT.